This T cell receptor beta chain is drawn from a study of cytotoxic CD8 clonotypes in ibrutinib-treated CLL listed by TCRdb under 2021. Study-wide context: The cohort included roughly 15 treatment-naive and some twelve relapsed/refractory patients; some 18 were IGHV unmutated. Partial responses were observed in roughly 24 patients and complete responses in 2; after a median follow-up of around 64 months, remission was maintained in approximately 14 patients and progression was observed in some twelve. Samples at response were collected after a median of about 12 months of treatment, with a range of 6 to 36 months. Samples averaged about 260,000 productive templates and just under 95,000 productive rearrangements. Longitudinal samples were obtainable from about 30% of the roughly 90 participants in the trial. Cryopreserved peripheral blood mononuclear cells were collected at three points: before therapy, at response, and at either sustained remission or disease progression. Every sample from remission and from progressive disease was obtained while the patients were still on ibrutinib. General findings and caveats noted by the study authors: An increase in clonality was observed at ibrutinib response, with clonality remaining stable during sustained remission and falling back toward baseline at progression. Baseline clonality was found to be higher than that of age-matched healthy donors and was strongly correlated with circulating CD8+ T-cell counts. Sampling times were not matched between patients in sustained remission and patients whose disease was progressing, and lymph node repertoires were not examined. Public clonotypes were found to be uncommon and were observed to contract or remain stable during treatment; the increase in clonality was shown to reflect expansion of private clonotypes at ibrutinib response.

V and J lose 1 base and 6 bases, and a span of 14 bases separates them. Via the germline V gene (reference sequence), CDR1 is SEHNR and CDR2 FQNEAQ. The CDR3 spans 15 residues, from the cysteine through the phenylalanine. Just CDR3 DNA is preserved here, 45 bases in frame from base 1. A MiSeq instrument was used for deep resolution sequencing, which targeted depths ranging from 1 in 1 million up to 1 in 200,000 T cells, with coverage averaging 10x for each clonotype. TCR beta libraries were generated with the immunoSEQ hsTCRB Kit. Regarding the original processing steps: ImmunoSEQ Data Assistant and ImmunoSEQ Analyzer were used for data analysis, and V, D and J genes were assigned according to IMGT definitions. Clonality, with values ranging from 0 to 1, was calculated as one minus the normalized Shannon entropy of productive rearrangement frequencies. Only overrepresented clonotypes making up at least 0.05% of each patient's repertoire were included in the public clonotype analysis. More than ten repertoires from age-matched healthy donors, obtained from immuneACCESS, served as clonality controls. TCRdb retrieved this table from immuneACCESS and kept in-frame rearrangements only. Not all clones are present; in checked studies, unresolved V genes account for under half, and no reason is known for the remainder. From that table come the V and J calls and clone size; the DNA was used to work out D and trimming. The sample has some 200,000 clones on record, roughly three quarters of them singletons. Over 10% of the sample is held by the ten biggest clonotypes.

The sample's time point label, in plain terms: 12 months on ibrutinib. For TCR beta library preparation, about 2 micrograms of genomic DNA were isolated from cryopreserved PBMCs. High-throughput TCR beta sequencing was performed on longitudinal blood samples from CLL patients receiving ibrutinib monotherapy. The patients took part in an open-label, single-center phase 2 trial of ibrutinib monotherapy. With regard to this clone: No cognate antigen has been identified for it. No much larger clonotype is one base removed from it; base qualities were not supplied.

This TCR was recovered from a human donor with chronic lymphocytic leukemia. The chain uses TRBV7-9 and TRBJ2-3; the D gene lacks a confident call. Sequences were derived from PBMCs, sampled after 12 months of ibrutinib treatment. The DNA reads TGTGCCAGCAGCTTAGAGGCGTCCAAAGTGGATACGCAGTATTTT. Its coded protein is CASSLEASKVDTQYF.